These T cell receptor beta chains were read from a single sample in a study of identical twins. TCRdb re-called the 5' RACE reads with MiXCR, one entry per CDR3 protein. Of about 250,000 distinct CDR3 sequences listed, approximately 7.3% were seen once; the top ten hold roughly 5.4%. This sample was also put to use in a study of yellow fever vaccine responses in identical twins.

Sequences were obtained from CD8+ T cells sorted from blood. The receptors stem from a woman between 18 and 30 years old in good health. CDR3s include the opening cysteine and the closing phenylalanine or tryptophan. Fields, in order: J gene, clone size, V gene, D gene, CDR3 DNA, CDR3 protein. A D gene is named only where the DNA matches it firmly. Not every row has a clone size; where given, it reads once, few, many or a size class.

J: TRBJ2-7
size: few
V: TRBV14
D: .
DNA: TGTGCCAGCAGCACCGCGCAGAGCTCCTACGAGCAGTACTTC
CDR3: CASSTAQSSYEQYF

J: TRBJ1-1
size: many
V: TRBV12-3/TRBV12-4
D: .
DNA: TGTGCCAGCAGTTTAGGACGGGGGGTTACTGAAGCTTTCTTT
CDR3: CASSLGRGVTEAFF

J: TRBJ2-7
size: .
V: TRBV5-1
D: TRBD1
DNA: TGCGCCAGCAGCTACGACAGGGCCTACGAGCAGTACTTC
CDR3: CASSYDRAYEQYF

J: TRBJ1-1
size: many
V: TRBV5-1
D: .
DNA: TGCGCCAGCAGCTTGGAGTGGAACACTGAAGCTTTCTTT
CDR3: CASSLEWNTEAFF

J: TRBJ1-2
size: few
V: TRBV28
D: .
DNA: TGTGCCAGCAGTCCCATCTTCCTCCGGGACACCCTTTATGGCTACACCTTC
CDR3: CASSPIFLRDTLYGYTF

J: TRBJ1-1
size: few
V: TRBV9
D: TRBD1
DNA: TGTGCCAGCAGCGCCTCTACAGGGGGCGGAACTGAAGCTTTCTTT
CDR3: CASSASTGGGTEAFF

J: TRBJ2-1
size: many
V: TRBV10-2
D: .
DNA: TGCGCCAGCAATCCAACGGCCTCCTACAATGAGCAGTTCTTC
CDR3: CASNPTASYNEQFF

J: TRBJ2-7
size: many
V: TRBV29-1
D: .
DNA: TGCAGCTTCATCGACAGTTCGGGCTACGAGCAGTACTTC
CDR3: CSFIDSSGYEQYF

J: TRBJ1-2
size: .
V: TRBV7-8
D: .
DNA: TGTGCCAGCAGCTTATCTGGGCTTGGCTACACCTTC
CDR3: CASSLSGLGYTF

J: TRBJ2-1
size: many
V: TRBV5-1
D: TRBD1
DNA: TGCGCCAGCAGCAGGGTGGTGGACAGGTACAATGAGCAGTTCTTC
CDR3: CASSRVVDRYNEQFF

J: TRBJ2-7
size: .
V: TRBV10-2
D: .
DNA: TGCGCCAGCAGTGAGGTCGGCGAGCAGTACTTC
CDR3: CASSEVGEQYF

J: TRBJ2-7
size: few
V: TRBV20-1
D: .
DNA: TGCAGTGCATGGGGGCCGGACTTGAGCTCCTACGAGCAGTACTTC
CDR3: CSAWGPDLSSYEQYF

J: TRBJ2-2
size: .
V: TRBV20-1
D: TRBD2
DNA: TGCAGTGTCAAACAGAGGCAGGCTAGCGGGGATTCGAACACCGGGGAGCTGTTTTTT
CDR3: CSVKQRQASGDSNTGELFF

J: TRBJ2-1
size: many
V: TRBV4-2
D: .
DNA: TGTGCCAGCAGCCAAGAGGAAGGGGTCTCCTACAATGAGCAGTTCTTC
CDR3: CASSQEEGVSYNEQFF

J: TRBJ2-7
size: few
V: TRBV2
D: TRBD2
DNA: TGTGCCAGCAGTGAGACTAGCGGGATTTACGAGCAGTACTTC
CDR3: CASSETSGIYEQYF

J: TRBJ1-2
size: few
V: TRBV7-9
D: TRBD1
DNA: TGTGCCAGCAGCCGAGGGGACAGGGACTATGGCTACACCTTC
CDR3: CASSRGDRDYGYTF

J: TRBJ1-1
size: many
V: TRBV5-5
D: .
DNA: TGTGCCAGCAGCTTGGGATTGGGGACTGAAGCTTTCTTT
CDR3: CASSLGLGTEAFF

J: TRBJ2-7
size: .
V: TRBV20-1
D: TRBD2
DNA: TGCAGTGCTAGAGGGCCAGCGCTAGCGGGAGTTAGGTACGAGCAGTACTTC
CDR3: CSARGPALAGVRYEQYF

J: TRBJ2-1
size: few
V: TRBV3-1
D: .
DNA: TGTGCCAGCAGAAACCGGGACTCCAATGAGCAGTTCTTC
CDR3: CASRNRDSNEQFF

J: TRBJ2-3
size: .
V: TRBV5-1
D: .
DNA: TGCGCCAACCCCGGGGGCACAGATACGCAGTATTTT
CDR3: CANPGGTDTQYF

J: TRBJ1-1
size: few
V: TRBV6-2/TRBV6-3
D: .
DNA: TGTGCCAGCAGTTACGGTCTGGGAGGGGCAAAGACTGAAGCTTTCTTT
CDR3: CASSYGLGGAKTEAFF

J: TRBJ2-4
size: many
V: TRBV29-1
D: TRBD1
DNA: TGCAGCGTAGTGGGACAGGGTGGCAAAAACATTCAGTACTTC
CDR3: CSVVGQGGKNIQYF

J: TRBJ1-3
size: few
V: TRBV28
D: .
DNA: TGTGCCAGCAGTTTTCTCAAAGGGGCAGGAGGAAACACCATATATTTT
CDR3: CASSFLKGAGGNTIYF

J: TRBJ2-3
size: many
V: TRBV11-3
D: TRBD2
DNA: TGTGCCAGCAGGCCGCGGGAGGGCACAGATACGCAGTATTTT
CDR3: CASRPREGTDTQYF

J: TRBJ1-3
size: .
V: TRBV6-5
D: .
DNA: TGTGCCAGCAGCTATGCACCGGGTCCAGTTTATTCTGGAAACACCATATATTTT
CDR3: CASSYAPGPVYSGNTIYF

J: TRBJ2-1
size: .
V: TRBV7-9
D: .
DNA: TGTGCCAGCAGCTCAATGGTCGGGGGGCCCGAGCAGTTCTTC
CDR3: CASSSMVGGPEQFF

J: TRBJ2-5
size: .
V: TRBV15
D: TRBD2
DNA: TGTGCCACCAGCGGGAGACTAGCGGGAATAGAGACCCAGTACTTC
CDR3: CATSGRLAGIETQYF

J: TRBJ2-1
size: many
V: TRBV7-2
D: TRBD2
DNA: TGTGCCAGCAGCCCCAGCGGGGGGACGTACAATGAGCAGTTCTTC
CDR3: CASSPSGGTYNEQFF

J: TRBJ2-1
size: few
V: TRBV7-3
D: .
DNA: TGTGCCAGCAGCTTAACCTTAGCTAGTGCCTACAATGAGCAGTTCTTC
CDR3: CASSLTLASAYNEQFF

J: TRBJ1-5
size: .
V: TRBV5-6
D: .
DNA: TGTGCCAGCAGCTTGGGAGGTACCCTCGGTCAGCCCCAGCATTTT
CDR3: CASSLGGTLGQPQHF

J: TRBJ2-1
size: .
V: TRBV12-3/TRBV12-4
D: TRBD2
DNA: TGTGCCAGCAGTTCCCGACTAGCGGGAGGGGAGAATGAGCAGTTCTTC
CDR3: CASSSRLAGGENEQFF

J: TRBJ2-3
size: .
V: TRBV2
D: .
DNA: TGTGCCAGCAGGAACCCGGGACTCCACACAGATACGCAGTATTTT
CDR3: CASRNPGLHTDTQYF

J: TRBJ2-1
size: few
V: TRBV6-1
D: .
DNA: TGTGCCAGCAGTAAACAGGGTAGCTCCTACAATGAGCAGTTCTTC
CDR3: CASSKQGSSYNEQFF

J: TRBJ1-1
size: many
V: TRBV29-1
D: TRBD1
DNA: TGCAGCGTTGATCAGGGGGCCACTGAAGCTTTCTTT
CDR3: CSVDQGATEAFF

J: TRBJ1-2
size: .
V: TRBV28
D: .
DNA: TGTGCCAGCAGTTTACCGACAGGCCGTTATGGCTACACCTTC
CDR3: CASSLPTGRYGYTF

J: TRBJ2-2
size: .
V: TRBV7-9
D: TRBD1
DNA: TGTGCCAGCAGCAAGAGGGGGCGTGGCGCGGACACCGGGGAGCTGTTTTTT
CDR3: CASSKRGRGADTGELFF

J: TRBJ2-5
size: few
V: TRBV7-9
D: .
DNA: TGTGCCAGCAGGCCATATCAAGAGACCCAGTACTTC
CDR3: CASRPYQETQYF

J: TRBJ1-3
size: many
V: TRBV6-1
D: .
DNA: TGTGCCAGCAGTCGAACGCCGGGACAAGGAAACACCATATATTTT
CDR3: CASSRTPGQGNTIYF

J: TRBJ2-1
size: many
V: TRBV7-8
D: TRBD2
DNA: TGTGCCAGCAGCTGGGTGGGACTAGCGGGAGTTTCCTACAATGAGCAGTTCTTC
CDR3: CASSWVGLAGVSYNEQFF

J: TRBJ2-1
size: .
V: TRBV4-1
D: TRBD2
DNA: TGCGCCAGCAGCCAAGAACGGACTAGCGGCTCCTACAATGAGCAGTTCTTC
CDR3: CASSQERTSGSYNEQFF